What follows are 25 T cell receptor beta chains derived from one specimen sequenced in a study of T cell repertoires in cytomegalovirus infection. TCRdb analysed the reads with MiXCR anew, one entry per CDR3 protein. The repertoire holds approximately 750,000 distinct CDR3 sequences, 35% to 45% seen once, with around 2.8% in the top ten. The sample consisted of PBMCs. The source is a human donor in good health (CMV status not recorded). Some clones in this sample may be carry-over from other donors' samples.

The chain has TRBV28 and TRBJ1-1; D gene uncertain. Looked up from germline, CDR1 is MDHEN and CDR2 is SYDVKM. Trimming took 4 bases from V and 7 from J, leaving 10 bases between them. This CDR3 spans 12 amino acids. The CDR3 protein is CASSSRLGEAFF. CDR3 nucleotide sequence: TGTGCCAGCAGTTCGAGGCTGGGTGAAGCTTTCTTT. The full variable domain, with the rest looked up from reference TRBV28 and TRBJ1-1, is DVKVTQSSRYLVKRTGEKVFLECVQDMDHENMFWYRQDPGLGLRLIYFSYDVKMKEKGDIPEGYSVSREKKERFSLILESASTNQTSMYLCASSSRLGEAFFGQGTRLTVV.

The chain uses TRBV20-1 and TRBJ2-5; 15 positions agree with TRBD2. The germline V gene encodes CDR1 DFQATT and CDR2 SNEGSKA (reference sequence). Trimming removed 0 bases from V and 5 bases from J; junction bases left unmatched: 1. The CDR3 totals 15 residues. The CDR3: CSARDGTSGGETQYF. The CDR3 nucleotides read TGCAGTGCTAGAGATGGGACTAGCGGGGGGGAGACCCAGTACTTC.

This clonotype was detected many times. The chain joins TRBV20-1 to TRBJ2-1, with a weak D call TRBD1 (7 bases). The CDR3 consists of 16 residues. Per the germline V gene, CDR1 is DFQATT and CDR2 is SNEGSKA (reference sequence). V lost 8 bases to trimming and J lost 7 bases, with 27 bases between them. CDR3 bases: TGCAGTAGTAGAGTCCTGATCCGACAGGGAGGTAATGAGCAGTTCTTC. This encodes CSSRVLIRQGGNEQFF.

Comments on this clonotype: A much more abundant neighbour one base away suggests this may be a read error. The chain carries TRBV27 and TRBJ2-6; D not certain. This CDR3 contains 14 residues. The V gene's germline CDR1 is MNHEY and CDR2 SMNVEV (reference sequence). The CDR3 here is CARSSTSGANVLTF. CDR3 bases: TGTGCCCGCAGTTCCACGTCTGGGGCCAACGTCCTGACTTTC.

This clonotype has a handful of counts. This chain uses TRBV10-3 with TRBJ2-1; tentatively, D is TRBD1 (5 bases). Germline V CDR1 and CDR2: ENHRY, SYGVKD. The V end was cut by 3 bases, the J end by 0 bases, with 15 bases between. The CDR3 has 17 residues. This CDR3 reads CAISENRAGRSYNEQFF. The DNA of the CDR3 is TGTGCCATCAGTGAAAATAGGGCAGGGCGCTCCTACAATGAGCAGTTCTTC.

With regard to this clonotype: It is likely a read error, because the conserved phenylalanine at the end of the CDR3 is missing. The V call is TRBV6-5, the J call TRBJ1-1; D uncertain. The CDR3 is 16 amino acids. Between the trimmed V and J ends, which lost 2 bases and 6 bases, there was a span of 19 bases. Germline V CDR1 and CDR2: MNHEY, SVGAGI. The CDR3 DNA reads TGTGCCAGCAGTTACCCGGGAGAGGGCCGGAGAGCTGAAGCTTTCCTT. This gives the protein CASSYPGEGRRAEAFL.

This chain connects TRBV7-2 to TRBJ1-2; D is undetermined. The ends were cut back, 9 bases at V and 0 bases at J, with 17 bases in the middle. Germline-derived CDR1 and CDR2 are SGHTA and FQGNSA. The CDR3 spans 15 residues. CDR3 in amino acids: CARSLGWGPNYGYTF. CDR3 nucleotide sequence: TGTGCCAGGAGCCTAGGCTGGGGTCCTAACTATGGCTACACCTTC.

In this sample, this clonotype turned up a few times. The chain joins TRBV7-2 to TRBJ2-7, with D perhaps TRBD1 or TRBD2 (6 bases each). The germline V gene has CDR1 SGHTA and CDR2 FQGNSA. The CDR3 totals 16 residues. V was pared by 5 bases and J by 7 bases, with 24 bases between. CDR3: CASSPGAEGRGREQYF. DNA for the CDR3: TGTGCCAGCAGCCCGGGGGCGGAGGGAAGGGGTCGTGAGCAGTACTTC.

The genes are TRBV7-6 and TRBJ1-3; TRBD1 agrees at 10 bases. Germline V CDR1 and CDR2: SGHVS, FNYEAQ. V dropped 3 bases and J dropped 0; count of bases not matched to a gene: 5. The CDR3 runs to 17 residues. CDR3 nucleotides: TGTGCCAGCAGCTTGCGACAGGGGGCAAACTCTGGAAACACCATATATTTT. It codes for CASSLRQGANSGNTIYF.

The J gene is TRBJ2-5, the V gene TRBV4-1; D could derive from TRBD1 or TRBD2 (6 bases each). Germline assignment: CDR1 MGHRA and CDR2 YSYEKL. Trimming removed 4 bases from V and 4 bases from J, with 16 bases in between. There are 15 residues in the CDR3. The CDR3 here is CASSRQVEGLETQYF. The CDR3 coding sequence is TGCGCCAGCAGCCGACAGGTAGAGGGACTAGAGACCCAGTACTTC.

This chain joins TRBV6-1 and TRBJ2-1, with D perhaps matching TRBD2 (6 bases). The germline CDR1 and CDR2 sequences are MNHNS and SASEGT. The V end was cut by 6 bases, the J end by 7 bases, with 16 bases between. The CDR3 length is 14 residues. In DNA form, the CDR3 reads TGTGCCAGCAGGCCGCACGGGAGTGGGAATGAGCAGTTCTTC. It translates to CASRPHGSGNEQFF.

CDR3 in amino acids: CASSLAPLNYGYTF. Here the CDR3 DNA reads TGTGCCAGCAGTTTAGCGCCACTCAACTATGGCTACACCTTC. V is TRBV12-3 or TRBV12-4 and J is TRBJ1-2; D not resolved. This CDR3 has 14 residues. V was shortened by 0 bases and J by 2 bases, with 7 bases between the two germline ends.

The rearrangement joins TRBV7-9 to TRBJ2-1; 9 nucleotides align to TRBD2. Germline CDR1 SEHNR, CDR2 FQNEAQ (reference sequence). This CDR3 contains 17 residues. J gave up 0 bases and V 3 bases, and 6 bases lay outside the gene matches. The CDR3: CASSFPPAGGSYNEQFF. The DNA of the CDR3 is TGTGCCAGCAGCTTCCCCCCAGCGGGGGGCTCCTACAATGAGCAGTTCTTC.

The chain employs TRBV12-3 or TRBV12-4 and TRBJ2-7, with 9 bases identical to TRBD2. This CDR3 comprises 19 residues. V gave up 5 bases and J gave up 2 bases; unmatched junction bases: 19. CDR3 protein: CASSRGVDRSGGYTYEQYF. The DNA of the CDR3 is TGTGCCAGCAGTAGGGGGGTGGATCGCAGCGGGGGGTATACCTACGAGCAGTACTTC.

This clonotype was found a few times. The V call is TRBV27, the J call TRBJ2-2, with TRBD1 as a possible D gene (6 bases). Trimming removed 4 bases at V and 1 base at J, with 10 bases between. Germline V gene sequence: CDR1 MNHEY, CDR2 SMNVEV (reference sequence). This CDR3 spans 15 amino acids. CDR3 nucleotides: TGTGCCAGCAGTTCTTTGGGACAGAACACCGGGGAGCTGTTTTTT. Its protein product is CASSSLGQNTGELFF.

CDR3 DNA: TGTGCCAGTAGTGTACAGGGTGGGGGTGAGCAGTTCTTC. Its translation is CASSVQGGGEQFF. The chain couples TRBV19 to TRBJ2-1; tentative D call: TRBD1 (6 bases). The ends were cut back, 5 bases at V and 9 bases at J, with 14 bases in the middle. The length of the CDR3 is 13 residues. Looked up from germline, CDR1 is LNHDA and CDR2 is SQIVND (reference sequence).

In the case of this clonotype: A junction boundary mismatches the germline segment, possibly from a read error. The V and J genes are TRBV11-2 and TRBJ1-6; no reliable D call. The CDR3 spans 15 residues. Germline CDR1 and CDR2: SGHAT and FQNNGV. Here the CDR3 DNA reads TGTGACAGCAGCCGAATACCGGGCCGGGATTCACCCCTACACTTT. As protein: CDSSRIPGRDSPLHF.

This clonotype was found many times. This sequence joins TRBV7-9 and TRBJ2-3; 10 bases fit TRBD2. The CDR3 contains 15 residues. V lost 5 bases, J lost 3 bases, and 5 bases stayed unmatched. Germline CDR1 SEHNR, CDR2 FQNEAQ (reference sequence). The CDR3 sequence: CASSPSGSGTDTQYF. CDR3 nucleotide sequence: TGTGCCAGCAGCCCTAGCGGGAGCGGTACAGATACGCAGTATTTT.

This clonotype was detected only a few times. V and J are TRBV12-3 or TRBV12-4 and TRBJ2-7, with 8 nucleotides matching TRBD1. Germline trimming cut 5 bases from V and 4 bases from J; bases unmatched to any gene: 10. The CDR3 spans 15 residues. The CDR3 DNA sequence: TGTGCCAGCAGTCCTCGGCGGGACAGGTTTTACGAGCAGTACTTC. Translation: CASSPRRDRFYEQYF.

The gene calls are TRBV19 and TRBJ1-2; D remains unclear. This CDR3 is 12 amino acids long. Deletions cut 3 bases from V and 8 bases from J, with 10 bases between. Germline loops: CDR1 LNHDA, CDR2 SQIVND (reference sequence). Written as DNA, the CDR3 is TGTGCCAGTAGTATCGGGGTTCGAGGCTACACCTTC. Translated, it gives CASSIGVRGYTF.

As for this clonotype: This likely comes from a read error, as the CDR3 has no conserved phenylalanine or tryptophan at its end. This rearrangement joins TRBV25-1 to TRBJ2-5; a weak D match, TRBD1 (6 bases). The DNA matches TRBJ2-1 better at its end, which makes the J call doubtful. Germline CDR1 and CDR2: MGHDK and SYGVNS. The CDR3 sequence is 19 residues long. The CDR3 region is CASSESEFRPGAYGETQFL. The CDR3 nucleotides read TGTGCAAGCAGTGAATCCGAATTTAGGCCAGGGGCTTATGGAGAGACCCAGTTCCTC.

Note on this clonotype: Just one base apart from a much larger clone, this may be a read error. This chain connects TRBV7-2 to TRBJ2-5; a possible D gene is TRBD2 (5 bases). Germline CDR1 is SGHTA and CDR2 is FQGNSA. The CDR3 covers 14 residues. The V gene lost 5 bases and the J gene lost 2 bases, with 12 bases spanning the gap. DNA for the CDR3: TGTGCCAGCAGCATATACGGGGTTCAAGAGACCCAGTACTTC. Protein product: CASSIYGVQETQYF. Full variable domain (remainder filled in from reference TRBV7-2 and TRBJ2-5): GAGVSQSPSNKVTEKGKDVELRCDPISGHTALYWYRQSLGQGLEFLIYFQGNSAPDKSGLPSDRFSAERTGGSVSTLTIQRTQQEDSAVYLCASSIYGVQETQYFGPGTRLLVL.

The chain links TRBV7-2 to TRBJ2-7; D may match TRBD1 or TRBD2 (7 bases each). The CDR3 consists of 15 residues. The germline V gene has CDR1 SGHTA and CDR2 FQGNSA. With 0 bases removed from V and 6 bases from J, the gap between germline ends came to 15 bases. This CDR3 reads CASSLAEGGGFEQYF. The CDR3, as DNA: TGTGCCAGCAGCTTAGCGGAGGGAGGGGGCTTCGAGCAGTACTTC.

The genes are TRBV29-1 and TRBJ2-7; 9 nucleotides line up with TRBD1. The ends lost 3 bases at V and 8 bases at J; junction bases unmatched: 5. Germline V lookup: CDR1 SQVTM, CDR2 ANQGSEA. The CDR3 spans 12 residues. CDR3 in DNA: TGCAGCGTTGAGGACAGGGGTTACCAGCAGTACTTC. Its protein product is CSVEDRGYQQYF.

This chain connects TRBV6-6 to TRBJ2-3; D may be TRBD1 or TRBD2 (5 bases each). The V gene lost 5 bases and the J gene lost 8 bases, with 20 bases spanning the gap. CDR1 MNHNY and CDR2 SVGAGI come from the germline V gene (reference sequence). The CDR3 has 15 residues. The CDR3: CASSPPRDAETTQYF. In nucleotides, the CDR3 is TGTGCCAGCAGTCCACCGAGGGACGCAGAGACTACGCAGTATTTT.